The 10 T cell receptor beta chains below come from one sample, sequenced in a study of CD8+ T cells in alopecia areata. The treatment: oral pan-JAK inhibitor, 5-10 mg twice daily. Sequencing relied on a cDNA template that was reverse transcribed from extracted RNA. Measured with immunoSEQ multiplex PCR; TCRdb has only the in-frame clones, and not every one. The sample has over 150,000 clones, roughly three fifths seen once. The sample was CD4+ T cells sorted from blood, taken at week 4, from a patient treated with tofacitinib. The receptor set was obtained from a human donor with alopecia areata.

There are a few counts of this clone. This chain joins TRBV29-1 and TRBJ2-5; TRBD1 aligns across 8 bases. V lost 7 bases, J lost 8 bases, and 12 bases stayed unmatched. The CDR3 spans 13 residues. CDR1 and CDR2 from the germline V gene are SQVTM and ANQGSEA. DNA for the CDR3: TGCAGCGGGGGGGACAGGCAGAAGATCACCCAGTACTTC. This translates into CSGGDRQKITQYF.

This clone was counted between two and nine times. This sequence joins TRBV18 and TRBJ2-3; unclear D gene. The germline V gene has CDR1 KGHSH and CDR2 LQKENI. The V end lost 2 bases, the J end lost 0 bases, and 6 bases lay between the germline ends. This CDR3 contains 14 residues. This chain's CDR3 is CASSPTTSTDTQYF. As DNA, the CDR3 is TGTGCCAGCTCACCAACTACTAGCACAGATACGCAGTATTTT.

The CDR3 DNA reads TGTGCCATCAGGGACAGGGGGACAGTCTCCTACGAGCAGTACTTC. It is translated as CAIRDRGTVSYEQYF. The chain combines TRBV10-3 with TRBJ2-7; 10 nucleotides match TRBD1. Germline V gene data show CDR1 as ENHRY and CDR2 as SYGVKD. The CDR3 totals 15 residues. The V and J ends lost 6 bases and 0 bases, in that order; junction bases with no gene match: 5.

The V call is TRBV10-3, the J call TRBJ2-5, with D tentatively TRBD1 or TRBD2 (6 bases each). V lost 7 bases and J 5 bases, leaving 17 bases between the germline ends. Germline CDR1 ENHRY, CDR2 SYGVKD. This CDR3 has 14 amino acids. The CDR3 reads CAIKFSGAGETQYF. CDR3 DNA: TGTGCCATCAAATTTTCGGGGGCCGGCGAGACCCAGTACTTC.

V usage is TRBV28 and J usage is TRBJ1-2, with D uncertain. The V end was cut by 1 base, the J end by 7 bases, with 25 bases between. Germline V CDR1 and CDR2: MDHEN, SYDVKM. CDR3 length: 18 residues. The CDR3 DNA sequence: TGTGCCAGCAGTTTATTTACGCTTCGACGGGCGAGCGGTGGTGGCTACACCTTC. It specifies CASSLFTLRRASGGGYTF.

This rearrangement joins TRBV29-1 to TRBJ2-7; possibly TRBD1 for D (6 bases). The CDR3 runs 12 residues. V was cut by 1 base and J by 2 bases, with 6 bases left in between. Germline V CDR1 and CDR2: SQVTM, ANQGSEA. CDR3 nucleotide sequence: TGCAGCGTTGAAGGACAGGCCTACGAGCAGTACTTC. This gives the protein CSVEGQAYEQYF.

This sequence joins TRBV4-3 and TRBJ2-3; TRBD2 agrees at 9 bases. The CDR3 loop spans 15 amino acids. The germline V gene has CDR1 LGHNA and CDR2 YSLEER. The J segment lost 1 base and the V segment lost 2 bases, leaving 1 base of the junction unmatched. CDR3 sequence: CASSQRLAGTDTQYF. CDR3 coding DNA: TGCGCCAGCAGCCAACGACTAGCGGGCACAGATACGCAGTATTTT.

This rearrangement joins TRBV5-1 to TRBJ1-5; TRBD1 agrees at 7 bases. This CDR3 is 15 amino acids long. In germline, CDR1 is SGHRS, CDR2 YFSETQ. With V trimmed by 1 base and J by 2 bases, 3 bases remained unmatched. CDR3 region: CASSLQGGRNQPQHF. The CDR3 DNA follows: TGCGCCAGCAGCTTGCAGGGGGGTCGCAATCAGCCCCAGCATTTT. Full variable domain (rest looked up from reference TRBV5-1 and TRBJ1-5): KAGVTQTPRYLIKTRGQQVTLSCSPISGHRSVSWYQQTPGQGLQFLFEYFSETQRNKGNFPGRFSGRQFSNSRSEMNVSTLELGDSALYLCASSLQGGRNQPQHFGDGTRLSIL.

The V call is TRBV4-1, the J call TRBJ2-1; 8 nucleotides align to TRBD2. Germline CDR1 reads MGHRA; CDR2 reads YSYEKL. J gave up 1 base and V 4 bases, and 6 bases lay outside the gene matches. The CDR3 runs to 16 residues. Here the CDR3 DNA reads TGCGCCAGCAGCCGGAATAGCGGGGCTTCCTACAATGAGCAGTTCTTC. Translation: CASSRNSGASYNEQFF.

This clone showed up just a few times. This chain joins TRBV10-2 and TRBJ2-5; D unclear. Germline V lookup: CDR1 WSHSY, CDR2 SAAADI. The CDR3 runs to 14 residues. Trimming took off 4 bases at V and 0 bases at J, with 9 bases between the two ends. CDR3 coding DNA: TGCGCCAGCAGTGCGTACTTTTACCAAGAGACCCAGTACTTC. This encodes CASSAYFYQETQYF.